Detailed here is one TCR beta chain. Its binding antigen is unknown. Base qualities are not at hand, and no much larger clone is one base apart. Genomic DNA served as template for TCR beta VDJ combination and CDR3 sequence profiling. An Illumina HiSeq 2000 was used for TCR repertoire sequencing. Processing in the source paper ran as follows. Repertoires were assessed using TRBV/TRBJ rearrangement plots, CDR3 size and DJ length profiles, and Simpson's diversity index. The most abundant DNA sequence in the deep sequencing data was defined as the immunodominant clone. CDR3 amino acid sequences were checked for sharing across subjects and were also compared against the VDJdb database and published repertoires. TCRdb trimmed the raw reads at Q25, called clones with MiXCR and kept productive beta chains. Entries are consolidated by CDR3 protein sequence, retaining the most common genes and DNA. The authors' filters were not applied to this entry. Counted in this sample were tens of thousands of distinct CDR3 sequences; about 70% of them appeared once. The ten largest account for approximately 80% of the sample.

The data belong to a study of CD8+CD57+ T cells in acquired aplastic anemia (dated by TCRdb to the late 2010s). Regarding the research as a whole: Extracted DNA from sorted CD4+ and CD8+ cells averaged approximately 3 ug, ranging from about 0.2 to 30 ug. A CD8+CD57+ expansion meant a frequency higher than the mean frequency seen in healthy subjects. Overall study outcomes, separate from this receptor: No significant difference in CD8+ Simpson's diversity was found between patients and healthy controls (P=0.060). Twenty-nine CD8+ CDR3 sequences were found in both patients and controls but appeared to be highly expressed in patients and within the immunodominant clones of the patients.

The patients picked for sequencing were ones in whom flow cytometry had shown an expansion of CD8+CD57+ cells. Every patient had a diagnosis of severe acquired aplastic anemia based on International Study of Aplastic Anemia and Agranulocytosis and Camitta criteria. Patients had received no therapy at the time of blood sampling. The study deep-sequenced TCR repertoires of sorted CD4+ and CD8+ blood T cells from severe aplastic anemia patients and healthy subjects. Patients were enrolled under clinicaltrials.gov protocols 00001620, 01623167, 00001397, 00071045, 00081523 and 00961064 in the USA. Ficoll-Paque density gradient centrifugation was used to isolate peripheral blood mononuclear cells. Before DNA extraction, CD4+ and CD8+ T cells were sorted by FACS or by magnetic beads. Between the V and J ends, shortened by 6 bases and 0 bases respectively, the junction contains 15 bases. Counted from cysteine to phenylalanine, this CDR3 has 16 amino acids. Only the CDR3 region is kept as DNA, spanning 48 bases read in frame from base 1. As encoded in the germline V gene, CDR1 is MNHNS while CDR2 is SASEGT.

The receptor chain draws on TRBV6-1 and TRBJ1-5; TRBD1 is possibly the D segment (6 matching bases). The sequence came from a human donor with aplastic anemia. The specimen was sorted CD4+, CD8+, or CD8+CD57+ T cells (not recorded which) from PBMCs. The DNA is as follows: TGTGCCAGCAGGCAGGACGGACAGCATAGCAATCAGCCCCAGCATTTT. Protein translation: CASRQDGQHSNQPQHF.